This TCR beta chain was found in a study of OX40 agonist ivuxolimab in advanced cancers. Overall study: Subjects had a mean age of around 60 years, with a range of about 23 to 79; around 83% were male. Regarding the study as a whole: Antigen specificity remained undetermined for the expanded peripheral T cells. Mean expanded clone counts were higher in CD8+ than CD4+ T cells.

Assay: immunoSEQ multiplex PCR; the TCRdb copy retains only in-frame clones and omits some. This table has about 80,000 clones, around 86% appearing once. This CDR3 has 15 amino acids. In germline, CDR1 is KGHSH, CDR2 LQKENI. V was trimmed by 3 bases and J by 0 bases, leaving 11 bases between them. Of note for this clone: Its antigen is still unknown.

Here the sequenced sample was CD4+ or CD8+ T cells sorted from blood, taken in a trial of the OX40 agonist ivuxolimab. This sequence originates from an adult with an advanced solid tumor such as melanoma, head and neck, liver or kidney cancer. J is TRBJ1-1 and V is TRBV18; D gene uncertain. CDR3 nucleotides: TGTGCCAGCTCACCCGCCGGGGAAATGAACACTGAAGCTTTCTTT. Translated: CASSPAGEMNTEAFF.